This T cell receptor beta chain originates from a study of memory CD8 T cells in hepatitis C reinfection. At the level of the study: Between 12 and 24 weeks after reinfection detection, late samples were drawn.

TCRdb's table, derived via immunoSEQ multiplex PCR, lists solely in-frame clones and lacks some. The sample lists some 50,000 clones, 80% to 90% occurring once. CDR3 length equals 14 residues. Germline values: CDR1 LGHNA, CDR2 YNFKEQ. Time point given: late/post reinfection, 12 to 24 weeks after detection. TCR sequencing was done directly ex vivo on sorted cells, without expansion in vitro. Two donors provided sorted CD3+ CD8+ CD45RO- naive CD8 T cells at all three reinfection time points. V is TRBV4-2 and J is TRBJ2-5, with D uncertain. TRBJ2-7 explains the end of the DNA better; the J call may be wrong. Sequences were obtained from naive CD8+ T cells sorted from blood. The TCR was taken from a man aged 18 to 30 with hepatitis C virus infection. CDR3 bases: TGTGCCAGCAGCCAAGAAGATAACTCCTACGAGCAGTACTTC. It codes for CASSQEDNSYEQYF.